A single T cell receptor beta chain is shown here with its context. The sample originates from a study of T cell changes during pregnancy in multiple sclerosis. CDR1 is SGHRS and CDR2 is YFSETQ in the germline V gene. J was trimmed by 3 bases and V by 1 base; bases with no gene match: 6. This CDR3 region has 16 residues. TCRdb's copy holds only in-frame clones and misses some; the assay was immunoSEQ multiplex PCR. The sample includes around 26,000 clones, 88% of them seen just once. The specimen was CD4+ T cells from peripheral blood mononuclear cells, collected in the first trimester of pregnancy. The chain combines TRBV5-1 with TRBJ2-5, with 10 bases aligning to TRBD2. This TCR derives from a female donor in good health, enrolled as a control in a pregnancy study. The DNA of the CDR3 is TGCGCCAGCAGCTTGTTCGCTAGCGGGAGTGAAGAGACCCAGTACTTC. This gives the protein CASSLFASGSEETQYF.